The entry below describes one T cell receptor beta chain. Its specificity is not known. J was trimmed by 1 base and V by 1 base; bases with no gene match: 3. The CDR3 extends over 16 amino acids. Germline values: CDR1 SGHRS, CDR2 YFSETQ. The record originates from a study of cytomegalovirus exposure and HLA in healthy donors. General study points: TRBV6-2, TRBV6-3 and some other V segments were unresolvable in 87-base-pair reads. Cytomegalovirus-associated status was assigned to 150 to 200 TCR beta chains.

The PCR made use of 60 Vbeta and 13 Jbeta primers. Authors' processing steps: It was a later analysis that counted tens of millions of unique TCR beta chains, of which roughly 11 million were shared. The table came from immunoSEQ multiplex PCR; TCRdb's copy has only in-frame clones and leaves some out. Clonal size and the V and J genes are those of that table, whereas D and trimming came from the DNA. The table shows about 82,000 clones, with roughly 74% occurring only once. The source material was PBMCs. This clonotype was sampled from a woman aged 45 to 65 in good health and CMV-seropositive. This sequence joins TRBV5-1 and TRBJ2-3, with 10 bases matching TRBD2. The CDR3 sequence is CASSLRLAGGTDTQYF. CDR3 DNA sequence: TGCGCCAGCAGCTTGCGCCTAGCGGGGGGCACAGATACGCAGTATTTT. The entire variable domain, with the rest obtained from reference TRBV5-1 and TRBJ2-3, is as follows: KAGVTQTPRYLIKTRGQQVTLSCSPISGHRSVSWYQQTPGQGLQFLFEYFSETQRNKGNFPGRFSGRQFSNSRSEMNVSTLELGDSALYLCASSLRLAGGTDTQYFGPGTRLTVL.